This TCR beta chain was identified during a study of metastatic and nonmetastatic thyroid tumors. The wider study: Repertoires from malignant and benign thyroid patients were compared across blood and tumor or nodule tissue.

This clone was counted between two and nine times. It may be a read error: a sequence one base away is much more abundant. TCRdb re-called the PCR reads with MiXCR. The profile covers about 39,000 clones, with approximately 17% appearing a single time and roughly 13% taken by the ten largest. Before thyroid surgery, none of the patients had received any treatment. CDR1 is SEHNR, CDR2 FQNEAQ, per germline (reference sequence). There are 13 residues in the CDR3. The V and J ends lost 7 bases and 7 bases, in that order; junction bases with no gene match: 8. The TCR sequence derives from a female donor with papillary thyroid cancer or a benign thyroid nodule (not recorded which). Some clones in this sample may be carry-over from other donors' samples. The chain carries TRBV7-9 and TRBJ2-5; 8 bases line up with TRBD1. Sequences were obtained from tumor tissue. CDR3 bases: TGTGCCAGCAATCCTCGGGACAGGCGGACCCAGTACTTC. Amino acids: CASNPRDRRTQYF.